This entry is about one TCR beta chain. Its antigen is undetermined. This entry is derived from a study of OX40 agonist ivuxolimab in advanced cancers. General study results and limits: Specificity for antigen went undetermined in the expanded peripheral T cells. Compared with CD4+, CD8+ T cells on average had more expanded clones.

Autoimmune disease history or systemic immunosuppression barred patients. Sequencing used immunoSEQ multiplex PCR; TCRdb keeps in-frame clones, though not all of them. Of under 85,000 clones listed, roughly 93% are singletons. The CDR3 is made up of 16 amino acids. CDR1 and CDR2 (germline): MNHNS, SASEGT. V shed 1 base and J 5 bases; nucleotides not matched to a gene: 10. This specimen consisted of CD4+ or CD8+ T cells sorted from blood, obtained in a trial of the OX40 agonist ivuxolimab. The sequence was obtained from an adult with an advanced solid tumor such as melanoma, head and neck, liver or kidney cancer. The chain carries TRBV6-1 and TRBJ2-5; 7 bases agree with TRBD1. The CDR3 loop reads CASSEDRGQTTETQYF. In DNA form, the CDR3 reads TGTGCCAGCAGTGAAGATCGGGGACAGACCACGGAGACCCAGTACTTC.